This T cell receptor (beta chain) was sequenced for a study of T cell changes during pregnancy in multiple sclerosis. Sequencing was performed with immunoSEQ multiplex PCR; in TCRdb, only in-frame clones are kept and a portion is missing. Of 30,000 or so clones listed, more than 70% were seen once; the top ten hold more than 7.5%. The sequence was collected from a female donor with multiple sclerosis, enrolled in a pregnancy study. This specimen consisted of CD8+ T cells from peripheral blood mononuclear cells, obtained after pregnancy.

Here the CDR3 reads CASSHSPDSFPYNGYTF. CDR3 DNA sequence: TGTGCCAGCAGCCACAGCCCTGACAGCTTTCCCTATAATGGCTACACCTTC. This sequence joins TRBV13 and TRBJ1-2; a possible D gene is TRBD1 (5 bases). With 5 bases removed from V and 6 bases from J, the gap between germline ends came to 25 bases. This CDR3 is built from 17 residues. Per the germline V gene, CDR1 is PRHDT and CDR2 is FYEKMQ (reference sequence).